The 28 T cell receptor beta chains in this list originate from one sample, sequenced in a study of T cells in Graves' hyperthyroidism and ophthalmopathy. Amplification of TCR beta CDR3 regions used RNA as the template. The study used the HTBI primer set for a first-round RT-PCR of the TCR CDR3. TCRdb reprocessed the multiplex PCR reads with MiXCR, giving one entry per CDR3 protein. Of about 570,000 distinct CDR3 sequences in the sample, more than 45% were seen once. Sequencing input: peripheral blood or thyroid tissue (not recorded which). The origin of the receptors is an adult woman with Graves' disease, either hyperthyroidism or ophthalmopathy (not recorded which).

CDR3 residues: CATSPTGKDGELFF. The CDR3 DNA is TGTGCCACCAGTCCCACGGGAAAGGACGGGGAGCTGTTTTTT. This chain connects TRBV24-1 to TRBJ2-2; D is perhaps TRBD2 (5 bases). V gave up 6 bases and J gave up 7 bases, with 14 bases separating them. This CDR3 contains 14 residues. The germline gives CDR1 KGHDR, CDR2 SFDVKD.

This clonotype appeared once. The rearrangement joins TRBV20-1 to TRBJ2-5; D gene uncertain. Per germline, CDR1 DFQATT and CDR2 SNEGSKA (reference sequence). This CDR3 comprises 14 residues. V was cut by 7 bases and J by 0 bases, with 15 bases left in between. The CDR3: CSGERAGYQETQYF. CDR3 coding DNA: TGCAGTGGGGAAAGAGCCGGGTACCAAGAGACCCAGTACTTC.

This clonotype has ten or more counts. The J gene is TRBJ1-1, the V gene TRBV6-5, with a tentative D call TRBD1 (6 bases). This CDR3 has 13 residues. The ends were cut back, 7 bases at V and 1 base at J, with 10 bases in the middle. CDR1 is MNHEY, CDR2 SVGAGI, per germline. DNA of the CDR3: TGTGCCAGCATCGACAGGTCGAACACTGAAGCTTTCTTT. It translates to CASIDRSNTEAFF.

V and J are TRBV6-4 and TRBJ2-7; D is ambiguous. The V end was cut by 5 bases, the J end by 0 bases, with 8 bases between. Germline V CDR1 and CDR2: MRHNA, SNTAGT. The CDR3 loop spans 13 amino acids. The CDR3 loop reads CASSKDPSYEQYF. DNA of the CDR3: TGTGCCAGCAGTAAAGACCCCTCCTACGAGCAGTACTTC.

The rearrangement uses TRBV27 and TRBJ1-1; 9 bases line up with TRBD1. The V gene end was trimmed by 4 bases and the J gene end by 4 bases; junction bases not matched to a gene: 7. Germline lookup yields CDR1 MNHEY and CDR2 SMNVEV (reference sequence). The CDR3 runs 15 residues. CDR3 sequence: CASSSGTGPGTEAFF. The CDR3, as DNA: TGTGCCAGCAGTTCGGGGACAGGGCCGGGCACTGAAGCTTTCTTT.

This clonotype has at least ten counts. V and J are TRBV10-3 and TRBJ2-5; TRBD2 is a possible D gene (6 bases). The CDR3 sequence is 14 residues long. CDR1 ENHRY and CDR2 SYGVKD come from the germline V gene. V lost 2 bases and J lost 4, with 11 bases in between. For the CDR3, the DNA is TGTGCCATCAGTGAGACCCGGGAGACAGAGACCCAGTACTTC. Translated, it gives CAISETRETETQYF.

This clonotype appeared many times. This chain joins TRBV7-9 and TRBJ1-5; perhaps TRBD1 as D (5 bases). The germline CDR1 and CDR2 sequences are SEHNR and FQNEAQ (reference sequence). The V end was cut by 3 bases, the J end by 6 bases, with 21 bases between. The CDR3 is 17 amino acids. In nucleotides, the CDR3 is TGTGCCAGCAGCTTCGTGACAGAGCAGTCAGTAGGTCAGCCCCAGCATTTT. Translating gives CASSFVTEQSVGQPQHF. The whole variable domain, filled in from reference TRBV7-9 and TRBJ1-5, reads DTGVSQNPRHKITKRGQNVTFRCDPISEHNRLYWYRQTLGQGPEFLTYFQNEAQLEKSRLLSDRFSAERPKGSFSTLEIQRTEQGDSAMYLCASSFVTEQSVGQPQHFGDGTRLSIL.

This clonotype has a handful of counts. The chain joins TRBV9 to TRBJ1-5, with D possibly matching TRBD1 (6 bases). Germline V CDR1 and CDR2: SGDLS, YYNGEE. The germline V and J ends were trimmed by 3 bases and 9 bases, with 13 bases remaining between them. CDR3 length: 13 residues. CDR3 sequence (DNA): TGTGCCAGCAGCGGCTCAGGGGATCGGCCCCAGCATTTT. It translates to CASSGSGDRPQHF.

In this sample, this clonotype turned up many times. V usage is TRBV5-5 and J usage is TRBJ2-7; D call uncertain. The germline CDR1 and CDR2 sequences are SGHKS and YYEKEE (reference sequence). V shed 1 base and J shed 5 bases, with 10 bases lying between them. The CDR3 runs 13 residues. The CDR3 sequence: CASSLYGEDEQYF. CDR3 nucleotide sequence: TGTGCCAGCAGCTTGTATGGCGAGGACGAGCAGTACTTC.

The sample holds many counts of this clonotype. The CDR3 loop reads CASSKQGGDTEAFF. The CDR3 DNA sequence: TGTGCCAGCAGCAAACAGGGAGGGGACACTGAAGCTTTCTTT. The chain combines TRBV7-8 with TRBJ1-1; D possibly corresponds to TRBD1 (6 bases). Germline CDR1 is SGHVS and CDR2 is FQNEAQ. V was pared by 5 bases and J by 3 bases, with 13 bases between. This CDR3 region has 14 residues.

In its sample, this clonotype was seen many times. The rearrangement joins TRBV7-6 to TRBJ2-7; 8 nucleotides agree with TRBD1. The J segment lost 4 bases and the V segment lost 2 bases, leaving 10 bases of the junction unmatched. The CDR3 loop spans 16 amino acids. CDR1 and CDR2 (germline): SGHVS, FNYEAQ. CDR3 in DNA: TGTGCCAGCAGCTTACGACAGGGGCTACCGCCGTACGAGCAGTACTTC. Protein product: CASSLRQGLPPYEQYF.

This clonotype was detected many times. V gene TRBV14 combines with J gene TRBJ2-7; D is possibly TRBD2 (6 bases). Trimming took off 6 bases at V and 6 bases at J, with 18 bases between the two ends. In germline, CDR1 is SGHDN, CDR2 FVKESK. This CDR3 contains 14 residues. The CDR3 DNA reads TGTGCCAGCAGTCCGGTGGGGGGTATGAGCGAGCAGTACTTC. Its translation: CASSPVGGMSEQYF.

This clonotype was counted at least ten times. The V and J genes are TRBV19 and TRBJ1-5; 7 positions match TRBD1. The CDR3 loop spans 14 amino acids. V trimming: 6 bases; J trimming: 5 bases; junction bases outside the gene matches: 7. Per the germline V gene, CDR1 is LNHDA and CDR2 is SQIVND (reference sequence). CDR3 loop: CASSPGQRYQPQHF. The CDR3 bases are TGTGCCAGTAGCCCGGGACAGCGATATCAGCCCCAGCATTTT.

This clonotype was detected once. V is TRBV28 and J is TRBJ1-3, with D uncertain. CDR1 is MDHEN and CDR2 is SYDVKM in the germline V gene. V gave up 7 bases and J gave up 0 bases, with 10 bases separating them. This CDR3 has 14 amino acids. CDR3 amino acids: CASNRDTSGNTIYF. The CDR3 DNA reads as TGTGCCAGCAATCGGGATACCTCTGGAAACACCATATATTTT.

The V gene is TRBV29-1, the J gene TRBJ2-5, with no clear D. V shed 2 bases and J shed 2 bases, with 9 bases lying between them. This CDR3 has 13 residues. CDR1 and CDR2 from the germline V gene are SQVTM and ANQGSEA. The CDR3 nucleotides are TGCAGCGTTGAACGTCTGTCACAAGAGACCCAGTACTTC. Its translation is CSVERLSQETQYF.

The chain has TRBV7-6 and TRBJ2-7, with D possibly TRBD1 on 5 matching bases. This CDR3 has 16 amino acids. Germline V lookup: CDR1 SGHVS, CDR2 FNYEAQ. V lost 1 base and J lost 1, with 14 bases in between. Here the CDR3 reads CASSLDPDSRSYEQYF. The CDR3 bases are TGTGCCAGCAGCTTAGATCCTGACAGTCGATCCTACGAGCAGTACTTC.

The table lists this clonotype with a count of one. This chain links TRBV7-2 with TRBJ2-7; 7 bases line up with TRBD1. CDR1 SGHTA and CDR2 FQGNSA come from the germline V gene. The CDR3 covers 17 residues. With V trimmed by 0 bases and J by 3 bases, 11 bases remained unmatched. As DNA, the CDR3 is TGTGCCAGCAGCTTAGCGGGACGGGGACAGCCCTACTACGAGCAGTACTTC. This translates into CASSLAGRGQPYYEQYF. Looking up the rest from reference TRBV7-2 and TRBJ2-7 gives the full variable domain: GAGVSQSPSNKVTEKGKDVELRCDPISGHTALYWYRQSLGQGLEFLIYFQGNSAPDKSGLPSDRFSAERTGGSVSTLTIQRTQQEDSAVYLCASSLAGRGQPYYEQYFGPGTRLTVT.

The chain couples TRBV2 to TRBJ1-1, with no clear D. The CDR3 totals 15 residues. Trimming took 7 bases from V and 4 from J, leaving 19 bases between them. In germline, CDR1 is SNHLY, CDR2 FYNNEI. Written as DNA, the CDR3 is TGTGCCAGCACCCTCGATCGGGTAGATGGCACTGAAGCTTTCTTT. Translation: CASTLDRVDGTEAFF.

The chain combines TRBV7-9 with TRBJ1-2, with 8 bases matching TRBD1. CDR3 length equals 14 residues. Germline CDR1 SEHNR, CDR2 FQNEAQ (reference sequence). V shed 7 bases and J 10 bases; nucleotides not matched to a gene: 14. CDR3 bases: TGTGCCAGCACCGGGGGACAGGCGGGCTACGACTACACCTTC. As protein: CASTGGQAGYDYTF.

This clonotype was seen a few times. The rearrangement joins TRBV2 to TRBJ1-4; TRBD1 matches at 7 bases. In germline, CDR1 is SNHLY, CDR2 FYNNEI. The CDR3 is made up of 14 amino acids. After removal of 7 bases from V and 7 bases from J, the junction contained 9 bases not matched to a gene. The CDR3 coding sequence is TGTGCCAGCAAATCGACAGGGAAGCCTGAAAAACTGTTTTTT. This translates into CASKSTGKPEKLFF.

This clonotype has ten or more counts. This rearrangement joins TRBV2 to TRBJ1-1; TRBD1 matches at 7 bases. Per the germline V gene, CDR1 is SNHLY and CDR2 is FYNNEI. The trim removed 5 bases at V and 5 bases at J, leaving 8 bases unmatched. The CDR3 consists of 14 residues. The CDR3 DNA reads TGTGCCAGCAGTTATCAGGGGGAAGGGACTGAAGCTTTCTTT. Protein: CASSYQGEGTEAFF.

As for this clonotype: The junction shows a germline mismatch at one end, possibly a read error. The chain uses TRBV10-2 and TRBJ2-5, with 10 bases fitting TRBD1. The CDR3 spans 12 residues. Germline CDR1 and CDR2: WSHSY and SAAADI. The chain's CDR3 is CASRTGGETQYF. The CDR3 DNA reads as TGTGCCAGCAGGACAGGGGGAGAGACCCAGTACTTC.

This clonotype was picked up a small number of times. J is TRBJ1-1 and V is TRBV7-9; D is ambiguous. The CDR3 runs 15 residues. Trimming stripped 0 bases from V and 1 base from J, with 9 bases between. CDR1 SEHNR and CDR2 FQNEAQ come from the germline V gene (reference sequence). The CDR3 bases are TGTGCCAGCAGCTTAGCGATGGCTTGGAACACTGAAGCTTTCTTT. Translation gives CASSLAMAWNTEAFF. The variable domain in full, with the rest retrieved from reference TRBV7-9 and TRBJ1-1, is DTGVSQNPRHKITKRGQNVTFRCDPISEHNRLYWYRQTLGQGPEFLTYFQNEAQLEKSRLLSDRFSAERPKGSFSTLEIQRTEQGDSAMYLCASSLAMAWNTEAFFGQGTRLTVV.

This rearrangement joins TRBV7-9 to TRBJ1-2; D is undetermined. Trimming took off 10 bases at V and 4 bases at J, with 10 bases between the two ends. Germline CDR1 reads SEHNR; CDR2 reads FQNEAQ (reference sequence). The length of the CDR3 is 11 residues. The CDR3 sequence: CANPSVYGYTF. CDR3 nucleotides: TGTGCCAATCCCTCCGTCTATGGCTACACCTTC.

As for this clonotype: Mismatch with germline at one junction end may stem from a read error. The J gene is TRBJ1-2, the V gene TRBV15; 7 nucleotides agree with TRBD1. Germline CDR1 and CDR2: LNHNV and YYDKDF (reference sequence). The CDR3 is 17 amino acids. The CDR3 loop is CATSSDRRAGGPYCYTF. The CDR3 DNA follows: TGTGCCACCAGCAGTGACCGGCGGGCAGGGGGTCCCTATTGCTACACCTTC.

The chain recombines TRBV7-3 with TRBJ1-2; D not resolved. This CDR3 comprises 13 residues. V was clipped by 6 bases and J by 3 bases, with 11 bases between them. The germline V gene encodes CDR1 SGHTA and CDR2 FQGTGA. CDR3 DNA sequence: TGTGCCAGCAGGATAGGGAGAGACTATGGCTACACCTTC. As protein: CASRIGRDYGYTF.

This clonotype was observed at least ten times. The rearrangement joins TRBV7-3 to TRBJ1-6; no reliable D call. Trimming removed 5 bases from V and 7 bases from J, with 9 bases in between. CDR1 and CDR2 (germline): SGHTA, FQGTGA. The CDR3 consists of 13 residues. CDR3 residues: CASSPNRNSPLHF. The CDR3 bases are TGTGCCAGCAGCCCCAACAGAAATTCACCCCTCCACTTT.

The sample holds many counts of this clonotype. The chain recombines TRBV6-6 with TRBJ1-3; D call uncertain. The CDR3 has 14 residues. The germline V and J ends were trimmed by 6 bases and 1 base, with 10 bases remaining between them. CDR1 is MNHNY, CDR2 SVGAGI, per germline (reference sequence). The CDR3 region has the DNA TGTGCCAGCAGGCGTCCAAGTTCTGGAAACACCATATATTTT. It specifies CASRRPSSGNTIYF.